This TCR beta chain was sequenced in a study of CD8 T cells in Susac syndrome. Random hexamers primed reverse transcription of 0.5 to 1 ug RNA. The CDR3 of TCR beta was amplified by immunoSEQ multiplex PCR across 54 Vbeta and 13 Jbeta. Using its own MiXCR run on the immunoSEQ multiplex PCR reads, TCRdb lists one record per CDR3 protein. Here the sample spans 55,000 to 70,000 distinct CDR3 sequences, 85% to 95% being singletons. Findings and caveats of the study: The study's TCR sequencing and HLA analysis drew on a certain number of individuals. That number was acknowledged as relatively small.

Controls comprised healthy donors matched for age and sex. Negative isolation was used for CD8+ and CD4+ T cells, and FACS enrichment was applied to TEMRA cells. In the case of this clonotype: Its antigen is currently unknown.

The TCR sequence derives from a human donor in good health. Sequenced sample: CD8+ T cells from PBMCs.

The CDR3 loop reads CASSSRDSGSGANVLTF. CDR3 nucleotides: TGTGCCAGCAGTAGCCGGGACAGCGGCTCTGGGGCCAACGTCCTGACTTTC. This chain links TRBV27 with TRBJ2-6, with 7 positions matching TRBD1. CDR1 and CDR2 (germline): MNHEY, SMNVEV (reference sequence). V lost 5 bases to trimming and J lost 0 bases; unmatched junction nucleotides: 7. This CDR3 is 17 amino acids long. The full variable domain, rest sourced from reference TRBV27 and TRBJ2-6, is EAQVTQNPRYLITVTGKKLTVTCSQNMNHEYMSWYRQDPGLGLRQIYYSMNVEVTDKGDVPEGYKVSRKEKRNFPLILESPSPNQTSLYFCASSSRDSGSGANVLTFGAGSRLTVL.